This T cell receptor beta chain was captured by sequencing in a study of identifying expanded T cells in peripheral blood. Overall study findings and caveats: Variance in clone template counts between approximately two-week samples significantly increased with total template count across all healthy donors. Technical replicates showed around 1.2 changed clones; roughly two weeks 15 to 20; four weeks 19.

Assay: immunoSEQ multiplex PCR; the TCRdb copy retains only in-frame clones and omits some. The table records about 130,000 clones, around 88% of them present only once. Healthy donors had no documented immune events, such as infections, while sampled. Comment on this clone: No antigen is known for it.

The germline V gene has CDR1 SGHNT and CDR2 YYREEE (reference sequence). With 0 bases clipped from V and 1 base from J, the junction kept 0 bases outside the gene matches. The CDR3 is 14 residues long. The TCR originated in a person aged 18-70 years in good health. The chain joins TRBV5-4 to TRBJ2-7; the match to TRBD1 covers 8 bases. The sequencing sample was made of blood. This CDR3 reads CASSLGQGSYEQYF. In nucleotides, the CDR3 is TGTGCCAGCAGCTTGGGACAGGGGTCCTACGAGCAGTACTTC.